This entry concerns a single T cell receptor beta chain. Libraries were prepared by immunoSEQ multiplex PCR; TCRdb keeps only in-frame clonotypes and omits some of them. This table has about 69,000 clones, 75% to 90% appearing once. The data derive from a study of technical replicates of blood from a handful of donors. From germline, CDR1 is SQVTM and CDR2 ANQGSEA. The CDR3 consists of 15 residues. V gave up 6 bases and J gave up 0 bases; unmatched junction bases: 10. The sample comprised PBMCs. The chain has TRBV29-1 and TRBJ2-5; 7 nucleotides match TRBD1. The receptor was isolated from a human donor in good health. Some clones in this sample may be carry-over from other donors' samples. CDR3 residues: CSVSQTGADQETQYF. In DNA form, the CDR3 reads TGCAGCGTGTCCCAAACAGGGGCCGACCAAGAGACCCAGTACTTC. Drawing the rest from reference TRBV29-1 and TRBJ2-5, the complete variable domain is SAVISQKPSRDICQRGTSLTIQCQVDSQVTMMFWYRQQPGQSLTLIATANQGSEATYESGFVIDKFPISRPNLTFSTLTVSNMSPEDSSIYLCSVSQTGADQETQYFGPGTRLLVL.